The clone carrying this T cell receptor (beta chain) is large in the sample. The target antigen is unknown. These data are taken from a study of vaccination and CD4 T cells after COVID-19. For the study at large: In the convalescent cohort, there were six males and four females, two of them Hispanic.

Described treatment: roughly ten-day PBMC culture with coronavirus spike peptide pools or control peptides (ViraFEST assay). Germline CDR1 is WSHSY and CDR2 is SAAADI. This CDR3 region has 15 residues. V shed 1 base and J shed 1 base, with 10 bases lying between them. The Oncomine TCR Beta short-read assay generated sequence data from the DNA of cultured CD4+ T cells. TCRdb reanalysed the PCR reads using MiXCR and keeps one entry per CDR3 protein. The sample carries approximately 11,000 distinct CDR3 sequences, roughly 65% recorded once. The chain couples TRBV10-2 to TRBJ2-5; tentatively, D is TRBD1 (6 bases). Sequencing used CD4+ T cells from blood, cultured in vitro. The sequence was collected from a human donor who had recovered from COVID-19. In nucleotides, the CDR3 is TGCGCCAGCAGTGAGTGGTCAGGGGCCCAAGAGACCCAGTACTTC. As protein: CASSEWSGAQETQYF.